This TCR beta chain was profiled in a study of cytomegalovirus exposure and HLA in healthy donors. In the study overall: The 95 to 150 validation repertoires used the same platform as the 650 to 750 first-cohort repertoires, a later analysis reported. Study observations and caveats: For cytomegalovirus status, the classifier reportedly gave diagnoses with high specificity and sensitivity. The TCR clusters that emerged in the first cohort tended, a later analysis found, to co-occur in the approximately 120 validation repertoires.

TCRdb's table, derived via immunoSEQ multiplex PCR, lists solely in-frame clones and lacks some. The repertoire holds about 130,000 clones, about 88% seen once, with approximately 1.5% in the top ten. Points on this clone: Its matching antigen is unknown.

The germline CDR1 and CDR2 sequences are LGHNA and YSLEER. This CDR3 region has 14 residues. V dropped 3 bases and J dropped 7 bases, with 12 bases sitting between them. The donors were part of the validation cohort of 95 to 150 subjects. That cohort was separate from the first cohort, which comprised about 670 subjects. Specimen: PBMCs. This rearrangement joins TRBV4-3 to TRBJ1-4, with D unresolved. The sequence came from a man in his thirties or forties in good health and CMV-seronegative. Here the CDR3 DNA reads TGCGCCAGCAGCCACGATCCAGAGGCTGAAAAACTGTTTTTT. Translated: CASSHDPEAEKLFF.